Below, 5 T cell receptor beta chains from the same sample are listed, as sequenced in a study of blood T cell repertoires in COVID-19. Sequencing was performed with immunoSEQ multiplex PCR; in TCRdb, only in-frame clones are kept and a portion is missing. In the table there are tens of thousands of clones, approximately 86% of which are singletons. The sequenced material came from peripheral blood. The receptors were sampled from a male donor with acute or convalescent COVID-19.

The sample holds one count of this clone. V is TRBV2 and J is TRBJ2-1; 11 bases are shared with TRBD1. With V trimmed by 7 bases and J by 6 bases, 11 bases remained unmatched. CDR3 length: 16 residues. The germline gives CDR1 SNHLY, CDR2 FYNNEI. For the CDR3, the DNA is TGTGCCAGCAAAAGGGACAGGGGGTTGAAGGGCAATGAGCAGTTCTTC. It yields the protein CASKRDRGLKGNEQFF.

V gene TRBV5-1 combines with J gene TRBJ2-5; D might be TRBD2 (5 bases). V lost 4 bases to trimming and J lost 2 bases, with 18 bases between them. Germline V CDR1 and CDR2: SGHRS, YFSETQ. The CDR3 is 16 residues long. In DNA, the CDR3 is TGCGCCAGCAGCGCCGACGGCACTAGAACACAAGAGACCCAGTACTTC. Protein product: CASSADGTRTQETQYF.

Only one count was recorded for this clone. The same CDR3 arises from other DNA sequences in this sample as well. The V call is TRBV18, the J call TRBJ2-1, with D maybe TRBD2 (5 bases). Germline assignment: CDR1 KGHSH and CDR2 LQKENI. The V end was cut by 0 bases, the J end by 5 bases, with 8 bases between. The CDR3 covers 14 residues. The CDR3 coding sequence is TGTGCCAGCTCACCACCGACCGGGAACAATGAGCAGTTCTTC. It is translated as CASSPPTGNNEQFF.

Only a few counts were recorded for this clone. The rearrangement joins TRBV2 to TRBJ1-5; a possible D gene is TRBD1 (6 bases). V was clipped by 2 bases and J by 6 bases, with 17 bases between them. CDR1 and CDR2 (germline): SNHLY, FYNNEI. There are 16 residues in the CDR3. The CDR3 spells CASSEQSARGGQPQHF. The DNA of the CDR3 is TGTGCCAGCAGTGAACAGTCAGCCAGGGGTGGTCAGCCCCAGCATTTT.

The chain recombines TRBV28 with TRBJ2-5; D possibly corresponds to TRBD2 (7 bases). Looked up from germline, CDR1 is MDHEN and CDR2 is SYDVKM. This CDR3 contains 15 residues. V lost 5 bases, J lost 1 base, and 14 bases lay in between. This chain's CDR3 is CASSKGGPLQETQYF. CDR3 sequence (DNA): TGTGCCAGCAGTAAGGGGGGGCCACTCCAAGAGACCCAGTACTTC.